This T cell receptor beta chain was identified during a study of blood T cell repertoires in COVID-19. The wider study: PBMCs, B-cell-depleted T cells, or T cells provided the cDNA or gDNA that made up the material.

The assay was immunoSEQ multiplex PCR, and TCRdb's table has in-frame clones only and misses some. Among about 290,000 clones listed, roughly 91% were seen once. The germline V gene encodes CDR1 GTSNPN and CDR2 SVGIG (reference sequence). This CDR3 is built from 17 residues. The chain couples TRBV30 to TRBJ1-6, with TRBD1 as a possible D gene (6 bases). This sequence was found in a woman aged 25 to 39 with COVID-19, enrolled during active disease. Source material: peripheral blood. The CDR3 spells CAFGPGDRSSYNSPLHF. In DNA form, the CDR3 reads TGTGCTTTCGGACCAGGGGACCGCAGCTCCTATAATTCACCCCTCCACTTT.